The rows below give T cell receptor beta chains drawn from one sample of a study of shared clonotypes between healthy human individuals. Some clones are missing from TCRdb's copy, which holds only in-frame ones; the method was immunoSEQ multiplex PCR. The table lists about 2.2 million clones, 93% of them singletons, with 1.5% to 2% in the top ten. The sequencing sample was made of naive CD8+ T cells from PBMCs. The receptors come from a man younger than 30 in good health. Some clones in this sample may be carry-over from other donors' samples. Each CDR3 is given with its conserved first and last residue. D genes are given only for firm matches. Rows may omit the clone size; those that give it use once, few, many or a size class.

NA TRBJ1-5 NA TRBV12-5 CASARGSQPQHF TGTGCTAGTGCCAGAGGCAGTCAGCCCCAGCATTTT
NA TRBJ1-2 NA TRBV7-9 CASSLLNYGYTF TGTGCCAGCAGCCTACTGAACTATGGCTACACCTTC
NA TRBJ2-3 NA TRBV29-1 CSVDKGILGGDTQYF TGCAGCGTCGATAAAGGGATTTTGGGGGGAGATACGCAGTATTTT
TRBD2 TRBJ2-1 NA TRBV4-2 CASSQVLAAYNEQFF TGTGCCAGCAGCCAAGTACTAGCGGCTTACAATGAGCAGTTCTTC
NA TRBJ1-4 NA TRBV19 CASSLWGKLFF TGTGCCAGTAGTTTGTGGGGAAAACTGTTTTTT
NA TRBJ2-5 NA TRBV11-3 CASSSGEETQYF TGTGCCAGCAGCTCTGGAGAGGAGACCCAGTACTTC
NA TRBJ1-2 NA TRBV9 CASSVGLGSANYGYTF TGTGCCAGCAGCGTAGGTTTGGGTTCCGCCAACTATGGCTACACCTTC
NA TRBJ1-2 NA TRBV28 CASSLGQGTNYGYTF TGTGCCAGCAGTTTAGGGCAGGGTACTAACTATGGCTACACCTTC
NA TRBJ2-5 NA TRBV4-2 CASSQEGYGETQYF TGTGCCAGCAGCCAAGAGGGGTACGGGGAGACCCAGTACTTC
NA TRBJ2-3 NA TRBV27 CASTNGGDTQYF TGTGCCAGCACCAACGGCGGAGATACGCAGTATTTT
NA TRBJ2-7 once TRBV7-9 CASSGGGGPGLYEQYF TGTGCCAGCAGCGGAGGTGGGGGCCCAGGCCTCTACGAGCAGTACTTC
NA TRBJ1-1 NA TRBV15 CATSSRSRGTEAFF TGTGCCACCAGCAGCCGTTCGCGCGGGACTGAAGCTTTCTTT
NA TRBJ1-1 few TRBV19 CASSMGGSGAFF TGTGCCAGTAGTATGGGAGGGAGCGGAGCTTTCTTT
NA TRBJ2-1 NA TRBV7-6 CASSLVEARDPRTNEQFF TGTGCCAGCAGCTTAGTCGAGGCACGGGACCCACGCACCAATGAGCAGTTCTTC
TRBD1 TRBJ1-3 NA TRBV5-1 CASSSDRGTGNTIYF TGCGCCAGCAGCAGCGACAGGGGCACTGGAAACACCATATATTTT
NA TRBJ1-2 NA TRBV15 CATSRDGLNYGYTF TGTGCCACCAGCAGAGATGGCCTTAACTATGGCTACACCTTC
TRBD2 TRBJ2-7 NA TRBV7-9 CASSGLAGGLYEQYF TGTGCCAGCAGCGGACTAGCGGGAGGGCTATACGAGCAGTACTTC
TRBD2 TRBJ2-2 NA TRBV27 CASSLPLTGGDTGELFF TGTGCCAGCAGTCTACCGCTGACGGGAGGGGACACCGGGGAGCTGTTTTTT
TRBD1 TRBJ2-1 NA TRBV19 CASQGDRDEQFF TGTGCCAGTCAGGGGGATCGGGATGAGCAGTTCTTC
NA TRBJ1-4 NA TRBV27 CASSLLGTPGEKLFF TGTGCCAGCAGTTTACTAGGTACCCCGGGTGAAAAACTGTTTTTT
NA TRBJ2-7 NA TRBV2 CASSTTRGGWNEQYF TGTGCCAGCAGTACGACAAGGGGAGGTTGGAACGAGCAGTACTTC
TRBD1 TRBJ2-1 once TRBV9 CASSDLGTGNFASEQFF TGTGCCAGCAGCGATTTAGGGACAGGGAATTTTGCTAGTGAGCAGTTCTTC
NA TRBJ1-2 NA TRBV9 CASSVGGGLDYGYTF TGTGCCAGCAGCGTAGGTGGGGGCTTGGACTATGGCTACACCTTC
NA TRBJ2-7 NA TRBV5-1 CASSLIRGVDEQYF TGCGCCAGCAGCTTGATCAGGGGAGTCGACGAGCAGTACTTC
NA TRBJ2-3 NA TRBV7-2 CASSPDPFTQYF TGTGCCAGCAGCCCCGACCCATTCACGCAGTATTTT